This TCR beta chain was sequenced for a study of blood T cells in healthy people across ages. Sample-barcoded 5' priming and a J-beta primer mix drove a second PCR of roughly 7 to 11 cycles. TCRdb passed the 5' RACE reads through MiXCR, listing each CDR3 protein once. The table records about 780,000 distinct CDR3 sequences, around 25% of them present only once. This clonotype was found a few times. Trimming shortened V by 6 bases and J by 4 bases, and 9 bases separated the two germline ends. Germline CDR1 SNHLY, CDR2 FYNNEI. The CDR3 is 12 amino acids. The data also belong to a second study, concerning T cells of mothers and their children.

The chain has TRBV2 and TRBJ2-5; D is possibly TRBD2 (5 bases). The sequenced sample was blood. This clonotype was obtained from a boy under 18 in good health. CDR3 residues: CASRGGLETQYF. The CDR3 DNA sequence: TGTGCCAGCAGAGGCGGACTAGAGACCCAGTACTTC.